This T cell receptor beta chain appears in the sequencing data of a study of lymphopenia after photon versus proton radiotherapy (dated by TCRdb to the late 2010s). In the study overall: The immunological effects of photon versus proton radiation therapy were compared in patients with gastrointestinal tumors who developed high-grade lymphopenia. A cohort of about 20 patients with gastrointestinal tumors who received either photon or proton therapy and subsequently developed lymphopenia was included. The study was designed to characterize how the impact on the immune system differs between the two radiation modalities. The research as a whole found: Once the lymphocyte count had reached its nadir, the repertoires of photon-treated patients showed oligoclonal expansion, particularly of CD8+ Temra cells, and this expansion drove the decline in diversity. Relative stability during treatment was observed in proton-treated patients, whereas loss of naive T cells and TCR diversity and gain of effector/memory populations were observed in photon-treated patients. Across the cohort, among patients who died, a greater drop in TCR diversity after the nadir was inversely correlated with overall survival time. The survival association was assessed only in patients who died, and better survival with proton therapy was presented by the authors as a possibility rather than a demonstrated result.

The receptor library was made with the immunoSEQ multiplex PCR assay. Deep sequencing of rearranged TCR beta loci, alongside multiparametric flow cytometry, was used to profile T cell repertoires. In TCRdb, the immuneACCESS table is reduced to in-frame sequences with V and J assigned. These tables do not hold every clone; where another copy was compared, an unresolved V gene accounts for under half, and the others remain unexplained. The sample table lists roughly 5,100 clones, around 89% of them with a count of one. The ten biggest clones cover roughly 17% of the sample. For this clone: The clone's antigen remains unknown. The record has no base qualities; no much larger clone is one base away.

The germline V gene gives CDR1 as SQVTM and CDR2 as ANQGSEA. Ends trimmed: V by 3 bases, J by 4 bases; bases unmatched to a gene: 1. The CDR3 contains 12 residues, cysteine and phenylalanine counted. The entry retains the CDR3 DNA only, 36 bases that are in frame from base 1. This sequence originates from a man younger than 40 with gastric cancer. This specimen was peripheral blood, taken from a patient treated with photon-based radiotherapy. The chain couples TRBV29-1 to TRBJ2-3, and 7 junctional nucleotides match TRBD2. This receptor carries the CDR3 CSVERGSDTQYF. The base sequence is TGCAGCGTTGAGCGGGGGTCAGATACGCAGTATTTT.